This T cell receptor beta chain comes out of a study of blood T cell repertoires in COVID-19. TCRdb keeps only in-frame clones here, not all; method: immunoSEQ multiplex PCR. The sample carries approximately 300,000 clones, roughly 86% recorded once. There are 16 residues in the CDR3. Per germline, CDR1 SGDLS and CDR2 YYNGEE. V gave up 4 bases and J gave up 0 bases; unmatched junction bases: 8. The source material was peripheral blood. The rearrangement links TRBV9 to TRBJ2-3; 7 bases are a match to TRBD2. The receptor was derived from a woman aged 50 to 65 with acute or convalescent COVID-19. CDR3 in DNA: TGTGCCAGCAGCCTAGCGGAGGGAATAAGCACAGATACGCAGTATTTT. Translated, it gives CASSLAEGISTDTQYF.